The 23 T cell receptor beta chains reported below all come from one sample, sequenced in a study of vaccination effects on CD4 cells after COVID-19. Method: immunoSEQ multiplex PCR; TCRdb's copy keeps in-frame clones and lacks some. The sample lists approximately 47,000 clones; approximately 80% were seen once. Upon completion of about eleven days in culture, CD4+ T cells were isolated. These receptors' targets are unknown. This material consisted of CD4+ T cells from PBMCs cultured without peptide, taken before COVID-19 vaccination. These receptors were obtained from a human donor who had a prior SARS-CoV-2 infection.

This chain's CDR3 is CASTGDLNTEAFF. CDR3 sequence (DNA): TGTGCCAGCACAGGGGATTTGAACACTGAAGCTTTCTTT. V gene TRBV2 combines with J gene TRBJ1-1; tentatively, D is TRBD1 (6 bases). The CDR3 extends over 13 amino acids. V was cut by 7 bases and J by 0 bases, with 9 bases left in between. Germline loops: CDR1 SNHLY, CDR2 FYNNEI.

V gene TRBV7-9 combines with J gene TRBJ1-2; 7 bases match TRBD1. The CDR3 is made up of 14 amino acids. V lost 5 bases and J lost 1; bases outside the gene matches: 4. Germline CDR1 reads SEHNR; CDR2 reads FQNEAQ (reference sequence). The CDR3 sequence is CASSLGQNNYGYTF. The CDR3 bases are TGTGCCAGCAGCCTGGGACAGAATAACTATGGCTACACCTTC.

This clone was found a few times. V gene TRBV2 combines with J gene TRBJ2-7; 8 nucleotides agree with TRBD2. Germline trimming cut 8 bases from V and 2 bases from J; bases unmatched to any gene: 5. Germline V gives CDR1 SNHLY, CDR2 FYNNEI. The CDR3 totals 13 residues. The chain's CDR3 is CASYSGETYEQYF. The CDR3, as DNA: TGTGCCAGCTATAGCGGGGAGACCTACGAGCAGTACTTC.

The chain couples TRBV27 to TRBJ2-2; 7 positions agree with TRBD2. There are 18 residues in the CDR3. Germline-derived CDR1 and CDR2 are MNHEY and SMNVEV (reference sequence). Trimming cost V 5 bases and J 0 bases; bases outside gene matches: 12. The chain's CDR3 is CASSPQTSSYSNTGELFF. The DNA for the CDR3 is TGTGCCAGCAGTCCCCAGACTAGCAGCTATTCGAACACCGGGGAGCTGTTTTTT.

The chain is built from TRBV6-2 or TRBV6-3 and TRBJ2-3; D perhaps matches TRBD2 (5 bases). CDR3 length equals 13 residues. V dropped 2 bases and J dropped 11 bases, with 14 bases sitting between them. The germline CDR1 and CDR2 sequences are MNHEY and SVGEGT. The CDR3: CASSYGEGVRQYF. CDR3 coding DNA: TGTGCCAGCAGTTACGGTGAGGGAGTCCGGCAGTATTTT.

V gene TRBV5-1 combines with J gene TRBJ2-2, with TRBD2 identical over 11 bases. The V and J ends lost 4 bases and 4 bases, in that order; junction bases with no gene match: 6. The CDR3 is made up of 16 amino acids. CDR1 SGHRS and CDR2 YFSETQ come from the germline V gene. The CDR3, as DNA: TGCGCCAGCAGCCTTAGCGGGAGGGCCGGCACCGGGGAGCTGTTTTTT. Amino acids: CASSLSGRAGTGELFF.

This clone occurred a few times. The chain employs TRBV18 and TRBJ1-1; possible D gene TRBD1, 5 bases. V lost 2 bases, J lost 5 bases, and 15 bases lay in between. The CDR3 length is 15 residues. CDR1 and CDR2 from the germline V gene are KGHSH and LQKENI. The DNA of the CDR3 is TGTGCCAGCTCACCAGCCAGGGAATTATCAACTGAAGCTTTCTTT. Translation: CASSPARELSTEAFF.

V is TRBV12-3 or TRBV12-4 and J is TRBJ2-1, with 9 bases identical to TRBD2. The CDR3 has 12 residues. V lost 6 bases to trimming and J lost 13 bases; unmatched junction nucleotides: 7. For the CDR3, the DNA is TGTGCCAGCAGACAGACTAGCGGAACACAGTTCTTC. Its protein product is CASRQTSGTQFF.

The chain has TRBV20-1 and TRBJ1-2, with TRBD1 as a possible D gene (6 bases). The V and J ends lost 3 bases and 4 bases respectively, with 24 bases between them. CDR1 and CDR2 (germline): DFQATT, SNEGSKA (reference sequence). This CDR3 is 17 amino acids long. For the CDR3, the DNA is TGCAGTGCTAGTGTTGCACAGGGCCCAGGTGATGGCTATGGCTACACCTTC. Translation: CSASVAQGPGDGYGYTF.

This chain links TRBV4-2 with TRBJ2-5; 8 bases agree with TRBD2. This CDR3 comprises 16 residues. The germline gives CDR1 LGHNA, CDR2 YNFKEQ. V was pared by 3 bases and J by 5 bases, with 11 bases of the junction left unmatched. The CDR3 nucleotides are TGTGCCAGCAGCCAGCCGGGGGGGTCGGGAGTCGAGACCCAGTACTTC. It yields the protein CASSQPGGSGVETQYF.

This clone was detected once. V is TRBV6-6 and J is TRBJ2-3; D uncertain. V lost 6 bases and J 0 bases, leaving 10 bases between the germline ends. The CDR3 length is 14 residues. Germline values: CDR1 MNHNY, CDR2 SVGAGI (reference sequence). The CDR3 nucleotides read TGTGCCAGCAGCGACATTACTAGCACAGATACGCAGTATTTT. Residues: CASSDITSTDTQYF.

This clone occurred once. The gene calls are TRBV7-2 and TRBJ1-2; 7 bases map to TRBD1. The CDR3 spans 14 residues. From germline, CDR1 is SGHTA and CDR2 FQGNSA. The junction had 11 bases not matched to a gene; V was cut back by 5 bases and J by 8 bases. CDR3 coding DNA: TGTGCCAGCAGCCGCGGGCCCAGGGGGGAGGGCTACACCTTC. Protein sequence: CASSRGPRGEGYTF. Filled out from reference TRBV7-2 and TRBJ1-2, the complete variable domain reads GAGVSQSPSNKVTEKGKDVELRCDPISGHTALYWYRQSLGQGLEFLIYFQGNSAPDKSGLPSDRFSAERTGGSVSTLTIQRTQQEDSAVYLCASSRGPRGEGYTFGSGTRLTVV.

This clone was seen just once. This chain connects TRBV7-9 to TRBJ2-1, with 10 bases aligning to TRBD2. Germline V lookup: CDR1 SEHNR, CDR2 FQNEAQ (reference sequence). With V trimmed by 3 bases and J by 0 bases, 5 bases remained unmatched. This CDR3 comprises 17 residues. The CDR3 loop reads CASSLALAGDSYNEQFF. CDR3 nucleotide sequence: TGTGCCAGCAGCTTGGCTCTAGCGGGAGACTCCTACAATGAGCAGTTCTTC.

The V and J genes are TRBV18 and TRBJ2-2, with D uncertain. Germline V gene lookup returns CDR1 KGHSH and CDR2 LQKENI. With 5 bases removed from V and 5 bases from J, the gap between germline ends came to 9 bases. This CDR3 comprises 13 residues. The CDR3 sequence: CASSRLGTGELFF. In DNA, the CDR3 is TGTGCCAGCTCAAGGCTTGGGACCGGGGAGCTGTTTTTT.

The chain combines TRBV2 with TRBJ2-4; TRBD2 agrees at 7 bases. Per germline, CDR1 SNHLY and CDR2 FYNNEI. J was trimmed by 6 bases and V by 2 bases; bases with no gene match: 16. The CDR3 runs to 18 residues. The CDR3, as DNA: TGTGCCAGCAGTGAAAGGTTGGGGTTCGCGGGAGAGGGAAACATTCAGTACTTC. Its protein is CASSERLGFAGEGNIQYF. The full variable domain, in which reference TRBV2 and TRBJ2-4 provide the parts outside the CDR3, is EPEVTQTPSHQVTQMGQEVILRCVPISNHLYFYWYRQILGQKVEFLVSFYNNEISEKSEIFDDQFSVERPDGSNFTLKIRSTKLEDSAMYFCASSERLGFAGEGNIQYFGAGTRLSVL.

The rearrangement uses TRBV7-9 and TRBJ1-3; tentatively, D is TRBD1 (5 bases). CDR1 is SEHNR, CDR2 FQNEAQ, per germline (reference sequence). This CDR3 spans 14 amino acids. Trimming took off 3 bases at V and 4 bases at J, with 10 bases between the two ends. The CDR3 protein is CASSFRGIGNTIYF. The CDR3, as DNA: TGTGCCAGCAGCTTTCGGGGGATCGGAAACACCATATATTTT.

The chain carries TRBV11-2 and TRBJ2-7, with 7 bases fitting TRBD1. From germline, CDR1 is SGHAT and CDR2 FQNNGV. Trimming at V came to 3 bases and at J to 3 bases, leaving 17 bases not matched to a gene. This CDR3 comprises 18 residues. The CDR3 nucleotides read TGTGCCAGCAGCTTCGAGACAGAGCTCAGGGACAGACGCTACGAGCAGTACTTC. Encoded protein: CASSFETELRDRRYEQYF.

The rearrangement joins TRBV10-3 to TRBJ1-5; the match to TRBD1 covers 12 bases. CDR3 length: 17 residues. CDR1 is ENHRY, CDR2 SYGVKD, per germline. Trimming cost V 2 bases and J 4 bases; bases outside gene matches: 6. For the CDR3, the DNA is TGTGCCATCAGTGAGCGGGACAGGGGGCCTCAAAATCAGCCCCAGCATTTT. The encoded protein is CAISERDRGPQNQPQHF.

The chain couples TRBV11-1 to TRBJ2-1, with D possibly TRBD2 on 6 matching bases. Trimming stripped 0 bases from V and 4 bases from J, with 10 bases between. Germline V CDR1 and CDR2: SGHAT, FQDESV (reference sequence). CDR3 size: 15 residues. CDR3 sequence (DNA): TGTGCCAGCAGCTTAGCTAGCGGAGATTACAATGAGCAGTTCTTC. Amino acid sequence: CASSLASGDYNEQFF.

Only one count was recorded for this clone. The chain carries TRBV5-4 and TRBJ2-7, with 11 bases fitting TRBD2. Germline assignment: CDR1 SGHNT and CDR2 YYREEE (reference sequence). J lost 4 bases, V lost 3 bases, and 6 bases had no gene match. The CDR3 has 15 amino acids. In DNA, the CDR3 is TGTGCCAGCAGCTCGGGGACTAGCGGAGGATACGAGCAGTACTTC. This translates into CASSSGTSGGYEQYF.

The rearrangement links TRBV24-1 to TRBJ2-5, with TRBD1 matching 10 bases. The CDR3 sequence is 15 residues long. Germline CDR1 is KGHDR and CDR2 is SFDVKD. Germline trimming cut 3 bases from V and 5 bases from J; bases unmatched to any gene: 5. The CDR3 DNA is TGTGCCACCAGTGATGACAGGGGGCACGGGGAGACCCAGTACTTC. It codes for CATSDDRGHGETQYF.

CDR3 protein: CASSKVEETQYF. CDR3 DNA: TGTGCCAGCAGCAAAGTAGAAGAGACCCAGTACTTC. The J gene is TRBJ2-5, the V gene TRBV21-1; TRBD2 was called by the table and not checked on the DNA. TRBV21-1 is noted as a pseudogene. This CDR3 has 12 amino acids.

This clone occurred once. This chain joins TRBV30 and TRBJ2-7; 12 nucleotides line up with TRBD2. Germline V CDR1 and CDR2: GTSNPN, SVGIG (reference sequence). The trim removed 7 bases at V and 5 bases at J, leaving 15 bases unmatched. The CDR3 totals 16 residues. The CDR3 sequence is CASSLSSGGGRNEQYF. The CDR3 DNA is TGTGCCTCATCCCTCTCTAGCGGGGGGGGGCGGAACGAGCAGTACTTC. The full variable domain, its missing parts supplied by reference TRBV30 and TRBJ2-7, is SQTIHQWPATLVQPVGSPLSLECTVEGTSNPNLYWYRQAAGRGLQLLFYSVGIGQISSEVPQNLSASRPQDRQFILSSKKLLLSDSGFYLCASSLSSGGGRNEQYFGPGTRLTVT.